A selection of T cell receptor beta chains follows, all from one sample in a study of cytomegalovirus exposure and HLA in healthy donors. Measured with immunoSEQ multiplex PCR; TCRdb has only the in-frame clones, and not every one. The sample comprises approximately 110,000 clones, over 65% of which are singletons, and about 1.9% rests with the top ten. The sequenced sample was PBMCs. These receptors all come from a man aged 45-65 years in good health and CMV-seronegative. CDR3s include the opening cysteine and the closing phenylalanine or tryptophan. The D gene is left open where the match is weak. The size field is filled for only some rows; it gives once, few, many or a size class.

size,V,D,J,DNA,CDR3
NA,TRBV29-1,TRBD1,TRBJ1-4,TGCAGCGCAGCACGATCCGGGACAGGGGGCTTCTTGGGTGAAAAACTGTTTTTT,CSAARSGTGGFLGEKLFF
NA,TRBV7-9,NA,TRBJ2-3,TGTGCCAGCAGCTTAAGCCTAAGCACAGATACGCAGTATTTT,CASSLSLSTDTQYF
NA,TRBV7-2,TRBD2,TRBJ2-3,TGTGCCAGCAGACCGACTAGCGGGGGGCGGGGTACGCAGTATTTT,CASRPTSGGRGTQYF
once,TRBV7-8,TRBD1,TRBJ1-3,TGTGCCAGCAGCCCTACAGAATGGACAGGTCTAGACACCATATATTTT,CASSPTEWTGLDTIYF
few,TRBV29-1,TRBD1,TRBJ2-1,TGCAGCGTTGCCTCCGGGACAGGGGGTAATGAGCAGTTCTTC,CSVASGTGGNEQFF
NA,TRBV9,NA,TRBJ1-5,TGTGCCAGCAGCGTACAGGATAATCAGCCCCAGCATTTT,CASSVQDNQPQHF
NA,TRBV5-4,NA,TRBJ2-7,TGTGCCAGCAGCGCGGAGGCCCTACAGGGCTACGAGCAGTACTTC,CASSAEALQGYEQYF
few,TRBV4-2,TRBD2,TRBJ2-3,TGTGCCAGCAGCTCATCCGGGACTAACACAGATACGCAGTATTTT,CASSSSGTNTDTQYF
NA,TRBV15,NA,TRBJ2-3,TGTGCCACCAGCAGGCAGAACACAGATACGCAGTATTTT,CATSRQNTDTQYF
NA,TRBV5-4,TRBD2,TRBJ2-5,TGTGCCAGCACCCTGGGCGGCGGGGGGAGCCTGGGGGAGACCCAGTACTTC,CASTLGGGGSLGETQYF
few,TRBV6-1,NA,TRBJ1-6,TGTGCCAGCAGTGAAGCCCCGGGAGTTTCACCCCTCCACTTT,CASSEAPGVSPLHF
once,TRBV7-8,NA,TRBJ2-2,TGTGCCAGCAGCTTATCCCTCGGGGAGCTGTTTTTT,CASSLSLGELFF
once,TRBV9,TRBD2,TRBJ2-5,TGTGCCAGCAGCGCTTCTCTGCGGGGGGCGGGCAATGAGACCCAGTACTTC,CASSASLRGAGNETQYF
NA,TRBV9,TRBD2,TRBJ2-3,TGTGCCAGCAGCGTACTAGCGGGGACCACAGATACGCAGTATTTT,CASSVLAGTTDTQYF
NA,TRBV19,NA,TRBJ1-5,TGTGCCAGTAGTATAAGGAAGAGGGCAGGGGCACTCCATAGCAATCAGCCCCAGCATTTT,CASSIRKRAGALHSNQPQHF
NA,TRBV7-9,NA,TRBJ1-5,TGTGCCAGCAGCTCAGTCCCCGGGGGCAATCAGCCCCAGCATTTT,CASSSVPGGNQPQHF
NA,TRBV15,TRBD1,TRBJ1-5,TGTGCCACCAGCAGAGATAGAGGACAGGGGCATCAGCCCCAGCATTTT,CATSRDRGQGHQPQHF
NA,TRBV4-1,TRBD1,TRBJ1-2,TGCGCCAGCAGCCAGGTTTCCCGCCGGGACAGAGCTAACTATGGCTACACCTTC,CASSQVSRRDRANYGYTF
NA,TRBV5-1,TRBD1,TRBJ1-6,TGCGCCAGCAGTCCTGGTGACAGGGGTACAAATTCACCCCTCCACTTT,CASSPGDRGTNSPLHF
NA,TRBV15,TRBD2,TRBJ2-1,TGTGCCACCAGCAGAGATCCACTAGCGGGGGGGAATGAGCAGTTCTTC,CATSRDPLAGGNEQFF
NA,TRBV9,NA,TRBJ1-6,TGTGCCAGCAGCGTGCGACAGGACAATTCACCCCTCCACTTT,CASSVRQDNSPLHF
NA,TRBV11-2,TRBD1,TRBJ1-2,TGTGCCAGCAGCGTGGGACAGGGGGCAAGAGGCTACACCTTC,CASSVGQGARGYTF
NA,TRBV19,NA,TRBJ1-1,TGTGCCAGTAGTATCCGAGAAGGGGCCGGGAACACTGAAGCTTTCTTT,CASSIREGAGNTEAFF
NA,TRBV7-7,TRBD1,TRBJ2-2,TGTGCCAGCAGCCCCAGGACAGGCTTAATAGGGGAGCTGTTTTTT,CASSPRTGLIGELFF
NA,TRBV27,NA,TRBJ1-2,TGTGCCAGCAGTTTAATACGGGACACCTACGGCTACTATGGCTACACCTTC,CASSLIRDTYGYYGYTF
many,TRBV7-2,TRBD2,TRBJ2-5,TGTGCCAGCGTAAAAGGCCTAGCGGGTTACCAAGAGACCCAGTACTTC,CASVKGLAGYQETQYF
NA,TRBV14,NA,TRBJ1-1,TGTGCCAGCAGCCAAGATCATCTGGCAGGGGAGCAAGCTTTCTTT,CASSQDHLAGEQAFF
once,TRBV7-9,NA,TRBJ2-3,TGTGCCAGCAGCCCGGGGGGCGGCACAGATACGCAGTATTTT,CASSPGGGTDTQYF
NA,TRBV5-1,TRBD1,TRBJ1-5,TGCGCCAGCAGCTTTACCGGGACAGATAATCAGCCCCAGCATTTT,CASSFTGTDNQPQHF
NA,TRBV20-1,NA,TRBJ1-2,TGCAGTGCTAGAGGGGGGGATGGCTACACCTTC,CSARGGDGYTF
NA,TRBV10-3,TRBD1,TRBJ1-1,TGTGCCATCAGACGGGACAGATCCATGAACACTGAAGCTTTCTTT,CAIRRDRSMNTEAFF
NA,TRBV21-1,NA,TRBJ2-7,TGTGCCGGCAGTCAGATGGGGACAGGGGGAGAGCAGTACTTC,CAGSQMGTGGEQYF
NA,TRBV28,TRBD1,TRBJ1-5,TGTGCCAGCACCCCAGGGGGAGGCGGGCAGCCCCAGCATTTT,CASTPGGGGQPQHF
NA,TRBV5-1,TRBD1,TRBJ1-1,TGCGCCAGCAGCCCTGGGACAGATTACACTGAAGCTTTCTTT,CASSPGTDYTEAFF
NA,TRBV7-6,TRBD1,TRBJ2-5,TGTGCCAGCAGCTTCCGCCCCGGGACAGTTATCCAAGAGACCCAGTACTTC,CASSFRPGTVIQETQYF
NA,TRBV30,NA,TRBJ1-6,TGTGCCTGGAGTACCACAGGTAGATCACCCCTCCACTTT,CAWSTTGRSPLHF
NA,TRBV13,TRBD1,TRBJ2-2,TGTGCCAGCAGCTCAGACAGGGGGCCAGGGATCGGGGAGCTGTTTTTT,CASSSDRGPGIGELFF
NA,TRBV27,TRBD1,TRBJ1-5,TGTGCCAGCAGGACAGGGCGATCTCAGCCCCAGCATTTT,CASRTGRSQPQHF
NA,TRBV5-4,TRBD1,TRBJ1-1,TGTGCCAGCAGCTTCGACAGGGAGGCTGAAGCTTTCTTT,CASSFDREAEAFF
NA,TRBV12-2,NA,TRBJ1-5,TGTGCAAGTCGCTTAGGCGGGACAGAATTATATAGCAATCAGCCCCAGCATTTT,CASRLGGTELYSNQPQHF
NA,TRBV4-2,NA,TRBJ1-6,TGTGCCAGCAGCCAAGGGTCCAGGTCACCCCTCCACTTT,CASSQGSRSPLHF
NA,TRBV4-2,NA,TRBJ1-4,TGTGCCAGCAGCCAAGGAAGGAGGGGTGGGGATGAAAAACTGTTTTTT,CASSQGRRGGDEKLFF
NA,TRBV5-4,NA,TRBJ1-2,TGTGCCAGCAGCATACAGGGCCAAGGGGGCTACACCTTC,CASSIQGQGGYTF
NA,TRBV7-9,TRBD1,TRBJ1-2,TGTGCCAGCAGCTCGCCGGGACAGGGCCTATTTCGCTATGGCTACACCTTC,CASSSPGQGLFRYGYTF
once,TRBV28,NA,TRBJ1-3,TGTGCCAGCAGTTTATGGAAGGGGTCCACCATATATTTT,CASSLWKGSTIYF
NA,TRBV29-1,NA,TRBJ2-5,TGCAGCGTTGTCGACCCCTACGAGGGGGTACAAGAGACCCAGTACTTC,CSVVDPYEGVQETQYF
NA,TRBV7-9,NA,TRBJ1-1,TGTTCCAGCAGTCGGTTAGCCACTGAAGCTTTCTTT,CSSSRLATEAFF
NA,TRBV6-5,TRBD1,TRBJ2-7,TGTGCCAGCAGTTACTCGACAGGGGATTTGTACGAGCAGTACTTC,CASSYSTGDLYEQYF
NA,TRBV7-9,NA,TRBJ1-1,TGTGCCAGCAGCCCTCCGACAGGGAACACTGAAGCTTTCTTT,CASSPPTGNTEAFF
NA,TRBV2,NA,TRBJ2-5,TGTGCCAGCAGTGAAGTAAGGGGCGACTCCCAAGAGACCCAGTACTTC,CASSEVRGDSQETQYF
NA,TRBV27,NA,TRBJ1-6,TGTGCCAGCAGTTCCCTGACAGGCTATAATTCACCCCTCCACTTT,CASSSLTGYNSPLHF
once,TRBV21-1,NA,TRBJ2-5,TGTGCCAGCGGGACAGGGGGTGACCAAGAGACCCAGTACTTC,CASGTGGDQETQYF
NA,TRBV10-3,TRBD2,TRBJ2-1,TGTGCCATCAGTGGGGCCCCCGGGGTTAGCGGGGGATATGAGCAGTTCTTC,CAISGAPGVSGGYEQFF
NA,TRBV7-2,TRBD2,TRBJ2-5,TGTGCCAGCAGCGAACTGGCGGGGGGCCACAGCACCCAGTACTTC,CASSELAGGHSTQYF
NA,TRBV19,NA,TRBJ1-1,TGTGCCAGTAGTATACAGAGGGCTATGAACACTGAAGCTTTCTTT,CASSIQRAMNTEAFF
few,TRBV7-8,NA,TRBJ1-3,TGTGCCAGCAGCTTGACTACTTCCTCTGGAAACACCATATATTTT,CASSLTTSSGNTIYF
NA,TRBV15,TRBD1,TRBJ2-7,TGTGCCACCAGCAGAGGATTACCGGGACAGGGGCGCAACGAGCAGTACTTC,CATSRGLPGQGRNEQYF
NA,TRBV7-6,TRBD2,TRBJ2-7,TGTGCCAGCAGCTTAGCCCCCCCGGGGCTAGCGGGGGAGTACTACGAGCAGTACTTC,CASSLAPPGLAGEYYEQYF
NA,TRBV5-1,NA,TRBJ2-3,TGCGCCAGCAGCTTGGCTTGGGGGGTCAGCACAGATACGCAGTATTTT,CASSLAWGVSTDTQYF
NA,TRBV9,NA,TRBJ1-6,TGTGCCAGCAGCCCGACAGTCGCCGATTCACCCCTCCACTTT,CASSPTVADSPLHF